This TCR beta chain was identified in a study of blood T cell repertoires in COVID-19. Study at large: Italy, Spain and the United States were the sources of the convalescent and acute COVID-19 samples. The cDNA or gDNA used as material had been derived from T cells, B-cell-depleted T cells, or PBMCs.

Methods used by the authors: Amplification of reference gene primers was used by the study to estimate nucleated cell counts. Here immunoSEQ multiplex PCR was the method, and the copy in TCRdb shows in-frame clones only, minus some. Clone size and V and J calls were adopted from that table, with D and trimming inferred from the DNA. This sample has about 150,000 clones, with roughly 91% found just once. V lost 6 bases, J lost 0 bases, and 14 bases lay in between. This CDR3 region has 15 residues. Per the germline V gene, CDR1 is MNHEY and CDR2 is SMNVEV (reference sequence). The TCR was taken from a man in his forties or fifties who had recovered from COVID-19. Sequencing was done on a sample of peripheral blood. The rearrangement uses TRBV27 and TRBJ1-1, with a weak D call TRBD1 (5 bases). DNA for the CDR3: TGTGCCAGCAGCTATAAGGACACTCTGAACACTGAAGCTTTCTTT. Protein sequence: CASSYKDTLNTEAFF.